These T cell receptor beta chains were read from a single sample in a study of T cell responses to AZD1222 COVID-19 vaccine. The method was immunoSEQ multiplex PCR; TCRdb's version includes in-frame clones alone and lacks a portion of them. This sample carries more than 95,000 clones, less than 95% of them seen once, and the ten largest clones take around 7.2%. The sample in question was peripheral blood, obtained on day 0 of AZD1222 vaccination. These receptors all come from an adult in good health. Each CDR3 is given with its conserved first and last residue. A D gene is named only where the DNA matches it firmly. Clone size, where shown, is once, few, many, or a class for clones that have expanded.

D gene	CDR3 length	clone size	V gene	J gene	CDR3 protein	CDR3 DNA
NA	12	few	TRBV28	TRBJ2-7	CASSTTHYEQYF	TGTGCCAGCAGTACCACACACTACGAGCAGTACTTC
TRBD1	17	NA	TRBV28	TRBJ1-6	CASSPFRGQGHNSPLHF	TGTGCCAGCAGTCCCTTTCGAGGACAGGGCCATAATTCACCCCTCCACTTT
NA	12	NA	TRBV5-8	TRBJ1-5	CASSSYNQPQHF	TGTGCCAGCAGCTCATACAATCAGCCCCAGCATTTT
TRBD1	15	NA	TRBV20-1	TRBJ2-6	CSASPGQGGANVLTF	TGCAGTGCTAGTCCGGGACAGGGAGGGGCCAACGTCCTGACTTTC
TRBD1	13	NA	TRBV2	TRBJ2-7	CATGQGALREQYF	TGTGCCACAGGACAGGGGGCGCTTCGCGAGCAGTACTTC
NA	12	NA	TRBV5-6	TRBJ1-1	CASSLRNTEAFF	TGTGCCAGCAGCTTGAGGAACACTGAAGCTTTCTTT
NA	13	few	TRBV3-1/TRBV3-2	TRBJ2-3	CASSQGLGDTQYF	TGTGCCAGCAGCCAGGGGCTAGGGGATACGCAGTATTTT
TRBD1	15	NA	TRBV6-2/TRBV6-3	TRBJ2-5	CASSRYDRGKETQYF	TGTGCCAGCAGTCGGTATGACAGGGGAAAGGAGACCCAGTACTTC
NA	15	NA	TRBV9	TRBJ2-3	CASSSGATGRNTQYF	TGTGCCAGCAGCTCAGGGGCAACAGGGCGCAATACGCAGTATTTT
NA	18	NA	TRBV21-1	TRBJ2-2	CASSPRRLAGADTGELFF	TGTGCCAGCAGCCCCCGTCGACTAGCGGGAGCGGACACCGGGGAGCTGTTTTTT
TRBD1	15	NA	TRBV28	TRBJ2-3	CASSYGQGGTDTQYF	TGTGCCAGCAGCTATGGACAGGGGGGCACAGATACGCAGTATTTT